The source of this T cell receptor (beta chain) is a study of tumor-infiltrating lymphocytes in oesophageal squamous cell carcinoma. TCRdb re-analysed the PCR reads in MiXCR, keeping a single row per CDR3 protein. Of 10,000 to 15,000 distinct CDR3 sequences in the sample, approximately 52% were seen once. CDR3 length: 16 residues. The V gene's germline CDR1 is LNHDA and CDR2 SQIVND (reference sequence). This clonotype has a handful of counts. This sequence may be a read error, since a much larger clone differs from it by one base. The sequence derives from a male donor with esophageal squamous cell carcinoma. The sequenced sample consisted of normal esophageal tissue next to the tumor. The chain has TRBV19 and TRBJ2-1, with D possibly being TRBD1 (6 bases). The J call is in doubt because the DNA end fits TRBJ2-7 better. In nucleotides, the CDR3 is TGTGCCAGTAGTATTCAAGCAGGGGCGACCTACAATGAGCAGTACTTC. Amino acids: CASSIQAGATYNEQYF.